Listed below are T cell receptor beta chains from one sample, sequenced in a study of OX40 agonist ivuxolimab in advanced cancers. TCRdb's copy holds only in-frame clones and misses some; the assay was immunoSEQ multiplex PCR. Seen here are around 65,000 clones, 80% to 95% observed once, and the top ten hold about 0.3%. Sample: CD4+ or CD8+ T cells sorted from blood, taken in a trial of the OX40 agonist ivuxolimab. Every receptor here comes from an adult with an advanced solid tumor such as melanoma, head and neck, liver or kidney cancer. Both conserved end residues are part of each CDR3. Each record gives: V gene, J gene, D gene, clone size, CDR3 length, CDR3 DNA, CDR3 protein. D genes are given only for firm matches. Part of the rows lack a size; the others show once, few, many or a class for expanded clones.

>TRBV7-9|TRBJ2-5|TRBD2|NA|16
TGTGCCAGCAGCCCTGGGACTAGCGGGAGTCGGGAGACCCAGTACTTC
CASSPGTSGSRETQYF
>TRBV5-1|TRBJ2-1|TRBD2|NA|17
TGCGCCAGCAGCTTGGTTACTAGCGGGAGGGGAGACAATGAGCAGTTCTTC
CASSLVTSGRGDNEQFF
>TRBV11-2|TRBJ2-5|TRBD2|NA|18
TGTGCCAGCAGCTTAGGGCGATCTAGCGGAAATATTCAAGAGACCCAGTACTTC
CASSLGRSSGNIQETQYF
>TRBV10-3|TRBJ2-1|NA|once|18
TGTGCCATCAGTGAGTCTGGCTCGCGGTCCTTCGCCTACAATGAGCAGTTCTTC
CAISESGSRSFAYNEQFF
>TRBV2|TRBJ2-7|NA|NA|14
TGCGCCAGCAGGTTGGGTTGGGTTTCCTACGAGCAGTACTTC
CASRLGWVSYEQYF
>TRBV27|TRBJ1-5|NA|few|14
TGTGCCAGCAGTTTCAGGGGACCCAATCAGCCCCAGCATTTT
CASSFRGPNQPQHF
>TRBV5-6|TRBJ2-2|NA|NA|11
TGTGCCAGCAGCTTGGACCGGGAGCTGTTTTTT
CASSLDRELFF
>TRBV5-6|TRBJ2-7|TRBD2|once|16
TGTGCCAGCAGCTTCCGGACTAGCGGGAGGTCCCACGAGCAGTACTTC
CASSFRTSGRSHEQYF
>TRBV6-4|TRBJ1-4|TRBD1|NA|14
TGTGCCAGCAGTCCGACAGGGGGAAACGAAAAACTGTTTTTT
CASSPTGGNEKLFF
>TRBV11-2|TRBJ2-1|NA|NA|14
TGTGCCAGCAGCTTAGATCGGGGAATAAATGAGCAGTTCTTC
CASSLDRGINEQFF
>TRBV19|TRBJ2-3|TRBD1|NA|12
TGTGCCACCGGACAGGGGGCGCATACGCAGTATTTT
CATGQGAHTQYF
>TRBV5-1|TRBJ2-7|TRBD2|NA|14
TGCGCCAGCAGCTTGGGACTAGCACCCTCCGAGCAGTACTTC
CASSLGLAPSEQYF
>TRBV11-2|TRBJ2-3|TRBD2|NA|16
TGTGCCAGCAGCTGGACTAGCGGGAGAACCCAAGCTACGCAGTATTTT
CASSWTSGRTQATQYF
>TRBV5-1|TRBJ2-3|TRBD2|NA|15
TGCGCCAGCAGCTTCTCGGCGGGAGTTGGAGATACGCAGTATTTT
CASSFSAGVGDTQYF
>TRBV6-6|TRBJ2-7|TRBD1|NA|9
TGTGCCAGCAGTGGGGACAGGTACTTC
CASSGDRYF
>TRBV5-1|TRBJ2-1|NA|few|12
TGCGCCAGCAGCTCTAACCTCAATGAGCAGTTCTTC
CASSSNLNEQFF
>TRBV10-3|TRBJ1-4|NA|once|16
TGTGCCATCAGTGCTGGGGGAAAGGCAACTAATGAAAAACTGTTTTTT
CAISAGGKATNEKLFF
>TRBV28|TRBJ1-4|NA|NA|15
TGTGCCAGCAGTTTGAGGAGGGCAACTAATGAAAAACTGTTTTTT
CASSLRRATNEKLFF
>TRBV11-2|TRBJ2-7|TRBD1|NA|15
TGTGCCAGCGGGCTGGGGGACAGGCTAATCTACGAGCAGTACTTC
CASGLGDRLIYEQYF
>TRBV2|TRBJ2-6|NA|NA|13
TGTGCCAGCAGTGGTCAGGGGGCCAACGTCCTGACTTTC
CASSGQGANVLTF
>TRBV30|TRBJ1-5|NA|few|13
TGTGCCTGGACGTCCAGGGGAAGTCAGCCCCAGCATTTT
CAWTSRGSQPQHF
>TRBV28|TRBJ2-4|NA|NA|13
TGTGCCAGCAGTTTCCGGGGACCGAGCGTTCAGTACTTC
CASSFRGPSVQYF
>TRBV11-2|TRBJ2-7|NA|NA|14
TGTGCCAGCAGCTCCTTAGGAGGGGCCTACGAGCAGTACTTC
CASSSLGGAYEQYF
>TRBV9|TRBJ1-2|NA|NA|16
TGTGCCAGCAGCGTAGCTCCCCCCACCGCTAACTATGGCTACACCTTC
CASSVAPPTANYGYTF
>TRBV30|TRBJ1-3|NA|NA|13
TGTGCCTGGAGTGACCCCCTTTGGGGGGCCATATATTTT
CAWSDPLWGAIYF
>TRBV5-1|TRBJ2-2|TRBD2|NA|18
TGCGCCAGCAGCCCAGGACTAGCGGGAGTTGGAAACACCGGGGAGCTGTTTTTT
CASSPGLAGVGNTGELFF
>TRBV9|TRBJ2-5|NA|few|15
TGTGCCAGCAGCGAGGGGGGCCTGGAGTCCGGGACCCAGTACTTC
CASSEGGLESGTQYF
>TRBV29-1|TRBJ2-1|NA|NA|12
TGCAGCGTTGATCTCTGGGGCAATGAGCAGTTCTTC
CSVDLWGNEQFF
>TRBV11-2|TRBJ1-2|NA|NA|15
TGTGCCAGCAGCTCCCTACTCAGGGAGACCTATGGCTACACCTTC
CASSSLLRETYGYTF
>TRBV19|TRBJ1-2|NA|NA|12
TGTGCCAGTAGTTACCCAAACTATGGCTACACCTTC
CASSYPNYGYTF
>TRBV2|TRBJ2-5|NA|NA|14
TGTGCCAGCAGCCGAGGACGGGGCCAAGAGACCCAGTACTTC
CASSRGRGQETQYF
>TRBV5-5|TRBJ1-5|NA|NA|14
TGTGCCAGCAGCTCCCCGGGGAACAATCAGCCCCAGCATTTT
CASSSPGNNQPQHF
>TRBV15|TRBJ1-1|NA|NA|15
TGTGCCACCAGCAGAGCCCAGATCATGAACACTGAAGCTTTCTTT
CATSRAQIMNTEAFF
>TRBV7-8|TRBJ2-1|TRBD2|NA|19
TGTGCCAGCAGCTTAGGGAAAGGGACTAGCGGTTTATCCTACAATGAGCAGTTCTTC
CASSLGKGTSGLSYNEQFF